A selection of T cell receptor beta chains follows, all from one sample in a study of T and B cells in COVID-19 patients. MiXCR, run by TCRdb on the multiplex PCR reads, gives a single entry per CDR3 protein. The sample yields more than 9,500 distinct CDR3 sequences, around 30% seen once. Material: blood. The source of these receptors is a human donor who had recovered from COVID-19. Both conserved end residues are part of each CDR3. The D gene is left open where the match is weak. Clone sizes are given selectively: once, few, many, or a class where the clone is expanded.

clone size: -
CDR3 length: 16
J gene: TRBJ2-3
D gene: TRBD2
V gene: TRBV27
CDR3 DNA: TGTGCCAGCAGTATGGCGGGAGGGCCGAGCACAGATACGCAGTATTTT
CDR3 protein: CASSMAGGPSTDTQYF

clone size: medium-sized
CDR3 length: 13
J gene: TRBJ2-7
D gene: -
V gene: TRBV6-5
CDR3 DNA: TGTGCCAGCACCTCCAGCGGCCCCTACGAGCAGTACTTC
CDR3 protein: CASTSSGPYEQYF

clone size: -
CDR3 length: 15
J gene: TRBJ1-2
D gene: TRBD1
V gene: TRBV7-9
CDR3 DNA: TGTGCCAGCAGCTTAGCGACGTCGACAGGGGATGGCTACACCTTC
CDR3 protein: CASSLATSTGDGYTF

clone size: medium-sized
CDR3 length: 12
J gene: TRBJ1-2
D gene: TRBD1
V gene: TRBV29-1
CDR3 DNA: TGCAGCGTTCAGGGACAGTCCTATGGCTACACCTTC
CDR3 protein: CSVQGQSYGYTF

clone size: -
CDR3 length: 17
J gene: TRBJ2-3
D gene: TRBD2
V gene: TRBV20-1
CDR3 DNA: TGCAGTGCTACGAAAAGGGTAATGCGGGAGCCTACAGATACGCAGTATTTT
CDR3 protein: CSATKRVMREPTDTQYF

clone size: many
CDR3 length: 17
J gene: TRBJ2-2
D gene: TRBD2
V gene: TRBV27
CDR3 DNA: TGTGCCAGCATCCGAACTAGCGGGGCTCTGAACACCGGGGAGCTGTTTTTT
CDR3 protein: CASIRTSGALNTGELFF

clone size: medium-sized
CDR3 length: 15
J gene: TRBJ2-2
D gene: -
V gene: TRBV12-3/TRBV12-4
CDR3 DNA: TGTGCCAGCAGCCCTTGGGGAGCGGACACCGGGGAGCTGTTTTTT
CDR3 protein: CASSPWGADTGELFF

clone size: -
CDR3 length: 13
J gene: TRBJ2-6
D gene: -
V gene: TRBV7-2
CDR3 DNA: TGTGCCAGCAGCTTAGTGCGGGCCAACGTCCTGACTTTC
CDR3 protein: CASSLVRANVLTF

clone size: -
CDR3 length: 15
J gene: TRBJ2-7
D gene: -
V gene: TRBV21-1
CDR3 DNA: TGTGCCAGCAGCAAATTGGATGAAGGGGGTTACGAGCAGTACTTC
CDR3 protein: CASSKLDEGGYEQYF

clone size: few
CDR3 length: 14
J gene: TRBJ2-5
D gene: TRBD1
V gene: TRBV27
CDR3 DNA: TGTGCCAGCAGTTTAGCAGGACAGGGAGGGACCCAGTACTTC
CDR3 protein: CASSLAGQGGTQYF

clone size: once
CDR3 length: 18
J gene: TRBJ2-5
D gene: -
V gene: TRBV4-2
CDR3 DNA: TGTGCCAGCAGCCAAGGGATAACAGGGCGTGAGGGCCAAGAGACCCAGTACTTC
CDR3 protein: CASSQGITGREGQETQYF

clone size: few
CDR3 length: 13
J gene: TRBJ1-5
D gene: -
V gene: TRBV10-3
CDR3 DNA: TGTGCCATCAGCCCGGTGGGGGATCAGCCCCAGCATTTT
CDR3 protein: CAISPVGDQPQHF

clone size: many
CDR3 length: 15
J gene: TRBJ1-2
D gene: TRBD1
V gene: TRBV19
CDR3 DNA: TGTGCCAGTAGTATAGGGATCCTACAGGGGAGCGGCTACACCTTC
CDR3 protein: CASSIGILQGSGYTF

clone size: -
CDR3 length: 15
J gene: TRBJ2-1
D gene: -
V gene: TRBV11-2
CDR3 DNA: TGTGCCAGCAGCTTAACGGGAGTCCCGGGTAATGAGCAGTTCTTC
CDR3 protein: CASSLTGVPGNEQFF

clone size: many
CDR3 length: 14
J gene: TRBJ2-5
D gene: -
V gene: TRBV5-5
CDR3 DNA: TGTGCCAGCAGCTTGGTGCAAAACCAAGAGACCCAGTACTTC
CDR3 protein: CASSLVQNQETQYF

clone size: -
CDR3 length: 15
J gene: TRBJ2-4
D gene: -
V gene: TRBV19
CDR3 DNA: TGTGCCAGTAGTAGGGCCCAGGGTTCGGGAAACATTCAGTACTTC
CDR3 protein: CASSRAQGSGNIQYF

clone size: -
CDR3 length: 13
J gene: TRBJ2-3
D gene: TRBD2
V gene: TRBV12-3/TRBV12-4
CDR3 DNA: TGTGCCAGCAGCCAACCGGGACTAGCGACGCAGTATTTT
CDR3 protein: CASSQPGLATQYF

clone size: few
CDR3 length: 17
J gene: TRBJ1-5
D gene: -
V gene: TRBV5-6
CDR3 DNA: TGTGGGAAGGCGTGCACCCGGAGACCCCAGGAGAATCAGCCCCAGCATTTT
CDR3 protein: CGKACTRRPQENQPQHF

clone size: few
CDR3 length: 15
J gene: TRBJ2-7
D gene: -
V gene: TRBV15
CDR3 DNA: TGTGCCACCAGCAGAGAAAAGGGACAAAGCTACGAGCAGTACTTC
CDR3 protein: CATSREKGQSYEQYF